These 19 T cell receptor beta chains were sequenced from one sample in a study of cytomegalovirus exposure and HLA in healthy donors. Libraries were prepared by immunoSEQ multiplex PCR; TCRdb keeps only in-frame clonotypes and omits some of them. This table has fewer than 200,000 clones, roughly 84% appearing once. The sequenced sample was PBMCs. These receptors were taken from a woman aged 18-29 years in good health and CMV-seropositive.

The chain joins TRBV7-9 to TRBJ1-6, with unresolved D. The V gene's germline CDR1 is SEHNR and CDR2 FQNEAQ (reference sequence). CDR3 length: 18 residues. V lost 4 bases and J lost 0, with 16 bases in between. The CDR3 coding sequence is TGTGCCAGCAGCTCGCCCGACTTAGAAAGCTCCTATAATTCACCCCTCCACTTT. Protein sequence: CASSSPDLESSYNSPLHF.

The chain combines TRBV7-8 with TRBJ1-2; 7 bases fit TRBD1. Trimming took 5 bases from V and 5 from J; bases not matched to a gene: 8. There are 14 residues in the CDR3. CDR1 SGHVS and CDR2 FQNEAQ come from the germline V gene. CDR3 loop: CASSAQGQSYGYTF. The CDR3 bases are TGTGCCAGCAGCGCCCAGGGACAGAGTTATGGCTACACCTTC. The full variable domain, rest sourced from reference TRBV7-8 and TRBJ1-2, is GAGVSQSPRYKVAKRGQDVALRCDPISGHVSLFWYQQALGQGPEFLTYFQNEAQLDKSGLPSDRFFAERPEGSVSTLKIQRTQQEDSAVYLCASSAQGQSYGYTFGSGTRLTVV.

Worth noting for this clone: The same CDR3 is also encoded by other DNA sequences in this sample. J is TRBJ2-2 and V is TRBV7-2; a possible D gene is TRBD2 (6 bases). V lost 5 bases, J lost 6 bases, and 10 bases lay in between. The CDR3 is 13 residues long. In germline, CDR1 is SGHTA, CDR2 FQGNSA. The CDR3 protein is CASSRPGAGELFF. The CDR3 bases are TGTGCCAGCAGCCGACCGGGGGCCGGGGAGCTGTTTTTT.

The chain employs TRBV2 and TRBJ2-7, with TRBD1 identical over 9 bases. V lost 8 bases, J lost 0 bases, and 11 bases stayed unmatched. The CDR3 totals 16 residues. Germline V gives CDR1 SNHLY, CDR2 FYNNEI. In DNA, the CDR3 is TGTGCCAGCCAACCCTTAGGGACAGGGAGCTCCTACGAGCAGTACTTC. This sequence encodes CASQPLGTGSSYEQYF.

CDR3 in amino acids: CATGATLGEQYF. CDR3 DNA: TGTGCCACCGGAGCTACCTTGGGCGAGCAGTACTTC. The chain combines TRBV2 with TRBJ2-7; D not resolved. The CDR3 runs 12 residues. Germline V gene sequence: CDR1 SNHLY, CDR2 FYNNEI. Trimming cost V 10 bases and J 6 bases, with 16 bases left between them.

There are a few counts of this clone. CDR3 sequence reads: CASSFGQGSTEAFF. The CDR3 nucleotides read TGTGCCAGTAGTTTCGGACAGGGGAGCACTGAAGCTTTCTTT. The chain uses TRBV19 and TRBJ1-1, with 9 bases matching TRBD1. Per germline, CDR1 LNHDA and CDR2 SQIVND (reference sequence). Germline trimming cut 5 bases from V and 4 bases from J; bases unmatched to any gene: 5. The CDR3 totals 14 residues.

The CDR3 sequence is CASSLAANEKLFF. Here the CDR3 DNA reads TGCGCCAGCAGCTTGGCAGCTAATGAAAAACTGTTTTTT. The chain joins TRBV5-1 to TRBJ1-4, with unresolved D. The CDR3 contains 13 residues. Germline CDR1 SGHRS, CDR2 YFSETQ. V was clipped by 0 bases and J by 3 bases, with 3 bases between them. Drawing the rest from reference TRBV5-1 and TRBJ1-4, the complete variable domain is KAGVTQTPRYLIKTRGQQVTLSCSPISGHRSVSWYQQTPGQGLQFLFEYFSETQRNKGNFPGRFSGRQFSNSRSEMNVSTLELGDSALYLCASSLAANEKLFFGSGTQLSVL.

The chain joins TRBV5-5 to TRBJ2-7, with 7 nucleotides matching TRBD1. V trimming: 4 bases; J trimming: 0 bases; junction bases outside the gene matches: 7. Per the germline V gene, CDR1 is SGHKS and CDR2 is YYEKEE (reference sequence). The CDR3 runs to 15 residues. CDR3 region: CASSPPTGPSYEQYF. In nucleotides, the CDR3 is TGTGCCAGCAGCCCCCCGACAGGGCCCTCCTACGAGCAGTACTTC. Based on the CDR3 plus reference TRBV5-5 and TRBJ2-7, the full variable domain is DAGVTQSPTHLIKTRGQQVTLRCSPISGHKSVSWYQQVLGQGPQFIFQYYEKEERGRGNFPDRFSARQFPNYSSELNVNALLLGDSALYLCASSPPTGPSYEQYFGPGTRLTVT.

The V call is TRBV2, the J call TRBJ2-3; 8 bases map to TRBD2. The germline CDR1 and CDR2 sequences are SNHLY and FYNNEI. Germline trimming cut 5 bases from V and 1 base from J; bases unmatched to any gene: 8. The CDR3 loop spans 16 amino acids. CDR3 loop: CASSQVMRGGTDTQYF. The CDR3 region has the DNA TGTGCCAGCAGTCAAGTCATGCGGGGGGGCACAGATACGCAGTATTTT.

The rearrangement links TRBV5-1 to TRBJ2-3, with D possibly matching TRBD2 (6 bases). The CDR3 is 16 amino acids. CDR1 and CDR2 (germline): SGHRS, YFSETQ. V was shortened by 7 bases and J by 2 bases, with 20 bases between the two germline ends. The CDR3 spells CASGPPGLQTTDTQYF. The CDR3 DNA reads TGCGCCAGCGGCCCACCGGGACTCCAGACCACAGATACGCAGTATTTT.

The chain recombines TRBV7-8 with TRBJ2-2; D uncertain. CDR1 SGHVS and CDR2 FQNEAQ come from the germline V gene. This CDR3 is built from 14 residues. Trimming cost V 2 bases and J 2 bases, with 6 bases left between them. The DNA of the CDR3 is TGTGCCAGCAGCTTATTGGCTAACACCGGGGAGCTGTTTTTT. Amino acids: CASSLLANTGELFF.

The chain uses TRBV29-1 and TRBJ2-7; no reliable D call. Germline CDR1 reads SQVTM; CDR2 reads ANQGSEA. This CDR3 has 13 amino acids. Trimming left V 4 bases short and J 6 bases short, with 16 bases between. The CDR3 DNA follows: TGCAGCGTTGCCGGTCGGTTAGGCGGCGAGCAGTACTTC. Residues: CSVAGRLGGEQYF.

The chain employs TRBV15 and TRBJ1-5, with D unresolved. The CDR3 loop spans 13 amino acids. Trimming took 1 base from V and 4 from J, leaving 5 bases between them. CDR1 is LNHNV and CDR2 is YYDKDF in the germline V gene (reference sequence). The CDR3 region is CATSRGPNQPQHF. In DNA, the CDR3 is TGTGCCACCAGCAGAGGGCCGAATCAGCCCCAGCATTTT.

The rearrangement uses TRBV7-7 and TRBJ2-2; possible D gene TRBD1, 6 bases. CDR3 length: 14 amino acids. Trimming pared 5 bases from V and 6 bases from J, leaving 13 bases between. The germline V gene has CDR1 SSHAT and CDR2 FNYEAQ (reference sequence). CDR3 sequence (DNA): TGTGCCAGCAGCGCAAACAGGGCTTCCGGGGAGCTGTTTTTT. It codes for CASSANRASGELFF.

The chain uses TRBV2 and TRBJ2-1; 7 bases agree with TRBD1. Looked up from germline, CDR1 is SNHLY and CDR2 is FYNNEI. The CDR3 contains 15 residues. J gave up 5 bases and V 1 base, and 5 bases lay outside the gene matches. The CDR3 sequence: CASSEEGGRNNEQFF. CDR3 DNA sequence: TGTGCCAGCAGTGAAGAAGGGGGCAGAAACAATGAGCAGTTCTTC.

The chain joins TRBV7-6 to TRBJ2-3; 8 bases agree with TRBD1. J gave up 4 bases and V 4 bases, and 4 bases lay outside the gene matches. This CDR3 spans 14 amino acids. Germline lookup yields CDR1 SGHVS and CDR2 FNYEAQ. CDR3 sequence: CASSSTGESDTQYF. The CDR3 region has the DNA TGTGCCAGCAGCTCGACAGGGGAATCAGATACGCAGTATTTT.

The chain links TRBV5-4 to TRBJ2-7, with unresolved D. Germline V gene sequence: CDR1 SGHNT, CDR2 YYREEE (reference sequence). CDR3 length: 12 amino acids. Trimming took 0 bases from V and 2 from J, leaving 3 bases between them. CDR3 region: CASSLGTYEQYF. The CDR3 bases are TGTGCCAGCAGCTTGGGTACCTACGAGCAGTACTTC. The full variable domain, its missing parts supplied by reference TRBV5-4 and TRBJ2-7, is ETGVTQSPTHLIKTRGQQVTLRCSSQSGHNTVSWYQQALGQGPQFIFQYYREEENGRGNFPPRFSGLQFPNYSSELNVNALELDDSALYLCASSLGTYEQYFGPGTRLTVT.

The chain has TRBV28 and TRBJ1-5, with 7 bases aligning to TRBD1. The CDR3 totals 16 residues. The germline V gene has CDR1 MDHEN and CDR2 SYDVKM. The V segment lost 3 bases and the J segment 1 base; nucleotides outside the gene matches: 6. CDR3 nucleotide sequence: TGTGCCAGCAGTTTCGGAGGGGGCCGGAGCAATCAGCCCCAGCATTTT. This encodes CASSFGGGRSNQPQHF.

The chain combines TRBV4-1 with TRBJ1-1; 7 nucleotides align to TRBD1. Germline V gene lookup returns CDR1 MGHRA and CDR2 YSYEKL. V shed 0 bases and J 0 bases; nucleotides not matched to a gene: 13. CDR3 length: 19 amino acids. CDR3 sequence reads: CASSQDRGTADFMNTEAFF. The CDR3 DNA reads TGCGCCAGCAGCCAAGATCGGGGGACAGCCGACTTTATGAACACTGAAGCTTTCTTT.